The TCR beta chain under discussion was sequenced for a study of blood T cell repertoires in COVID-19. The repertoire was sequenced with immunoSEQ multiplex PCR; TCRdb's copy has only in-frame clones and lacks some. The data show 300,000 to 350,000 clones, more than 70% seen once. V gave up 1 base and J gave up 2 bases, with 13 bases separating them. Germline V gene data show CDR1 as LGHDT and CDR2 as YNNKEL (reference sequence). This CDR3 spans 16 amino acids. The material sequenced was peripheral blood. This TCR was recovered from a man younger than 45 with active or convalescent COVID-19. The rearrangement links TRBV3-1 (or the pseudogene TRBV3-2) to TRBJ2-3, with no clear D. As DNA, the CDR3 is TGTGCCAGCAGCCAAGTGGCAGGCGATTCCACAGATACGCAGTATTTT. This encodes CASSQVAGDSTDTQYF.